This T cell receptor (beta chain) was recorded in a study of cytomegalovirus exposure and HLA in healthy donors (dated by TCRdb to between 2016 and 2019). Some background on the complete study: An earlier analysis of roughly 610 of the donors reported around 280 Gb of sequence data and 95 million to 140 million unique TCR beta sequences obtained from about 170 million T cells. An earlier analysis of a few hundred of the donors applied high-throughput TCR beta sequencing to assess whether each TCR beta V gene segment acted as functional or pseudogenic. The study used immunosequencing to profile the T cell repertoires of around 600 subjects and linked those repertoires to cytomegalovirus serostatus. Among the roughly 390 genotyped donors, around 81% belonged to the genetic ancestry cluster associated with self-reported Caucasian donors. The number of donors typed differed by locus, with roughly 629-640 for A, B, C, DRB1 and DQB1, around 520 for DQA1, about 610 for DPA1, and 400 to 490 for DPB1. In a later analysis, previously published TCR beta repertoires from roughly 710 donors were re-analyzed and high-resolution HLA genotyping was added so that TCR occurrence patterns could be studied. On average, 235,054 unique TCR beta nucleotide sequences were sequenced per donor among a few hundred genotyped donors of the cohort, with roughly 18% of those sequences being non-productive. An early release that covered fewer than 800 HLA-typed donors contained around 300 gigabases of sequencing data and 80 million or so unique TCR sequences. Rather than drawing on any new phenotypic data, the later analysis identified candidate immune exposures from TCR beta sequences and the way those sequences occurred across donors. All discovery cohort repertoires had been generated on a single sequencing platform. Donor age, sex, ethnicity and CMV serostatus were compiled together with the repertoire data. A later genetic analysis used genome-wide SNP genotypes for about 55% of the 666 donors, treating that subset as a discovery cohort. Both class I and class II loci were covered by HLA typing, at four-digit resolution. In addition to the first cohort of 666 subjects, a separate validation cohort of 130 or so different subjects was used. The study aimed to test whether cataloging public T cell receptors could reveal signatures of past pathogen exposure. The study combined high-throughput TCR immunosequencing, statistical association of individual TCRs with disease status, and machine learning to predict cytomegalovirus infection status. Several DR-DQ haplotypes were handled as single units for association and clustering because linkage in the cohort was strong.

As encoded in the germline V gene, CDR1 is KGHSH while CDR2 is LQKENI. The CDR3 runs 16 residues from the cysteine to the phenylalanine. CDR3 DNA only is kept here, 48 bases in frame from base 1. Trimming leaves V shorter by 3 bases and J shorter by 2 bases, with the junction holding 4 bases beyond the gene matches. In total, 500 to 700 healthy bone marrow donors made up the cohort. Cohort members were all nominally healthy when sampled, although unrecorded immune exposures were likely present. The donor tested CMV seronegative, placing the donor among the 350 to 400 seronegative members of the cohort. A peripheral blood sample was provided by each donor, and peripheral blood mononuclear cells were used for TCR beta sequencing. Genomic DNA was extracted from the blood cell samples with the Qiagen DNeasy Blood Extraction Kit. What the research found in general, with its limitations: For the cohort, immune exposure information was limited to CMV serostatus. A group of highly shared sequence variants was considered likely to be a technical artifact of the sequencing pipeline. In vitro tests confirmed that a few of the cytomegalovirus-associated TCR beta chains recognize cytomegalovirus antigens. A further reported finding was that TCR beta sequences accurately predicted the HLA-A and HLA-B alleles for most subjects in the first cohort. The classifier was reported to diagnose cytomegalovirus status with high specificity and sensitivity in both the original and validation cohorts. The 87-base-pair reads could not distinguish some IMGT-functional V segments, including TRBV6-2 and TRBV6-3, so those segments were excluded. Compared with the approximately 720-donor mean, donors in an Asian-associated ancestry cluster had fewer N-insertions in productive TCRs, according to a later genetic analysis. About 17 rarely observed V segments, including chromosome 9 orphons, were excluded from the earlier analysis of some 590 of the donors because counts were too low. Because some donors lacked HLA typing at each locus, the association tests relied only on the typed subset. An earlier analysis of 587 of the donors showed that most TCR beta V segments appeared in productive rearrangements either about 90% or about 30% of the time, which broadly matched IMGT annotations. A later analysis found that most CMV-associated TCR beta chains appeared HLA-restricted, with HLA associations seemingly driven largely by CMV exposure. A later analysis associated 16,951 TCR beta sequences with specific HLA alleles at a false discovery rate of 0.05. Correlated functional status among segregating V segments might reflect linkage disequilibrium, but an unknown experimental factor could not be ruled out. According to a later analysis, TCR association rates differed among HLA loci, with DRB1 alleles showing the most associated TCRs and HLA-C alleles showing the fewest. Several of the top co-occurrence clusters appeared to be linked to parvovirus B19, influenza, CMV and Epstein-Barr virus, according to a later analysis. When HLA alleles, especially DR and DQ, strongly co-occurred, TCR associations were difficult to assign to individual alleles. A later genetic analysis associated a missense DCLRE1C variant with V-gene and J-gene trimming of TCR beta chains, and an independent cohort replicated the association. Only TCR beta chains were sequenced in this cohort, and the absence of alpha or paired-chain data limited detectable features. In a later analysis, HLA-associated TCR beta chains showed more clonal expansion and lower generation probabilities than non-associated chains that were equally common. The presence/absence analyses assumed that sequencing depth was roughly uniform across donors, and that assumption may not be true. While some public TCRs were present in many individuals, most TCR sequences turned up only very rarely across donors. The authors suggested that the approach could potentially be generalized to other disease states and immunological phenotypes. The study listed 150 to 200 TCR beta chains as associated with cytomegalovirus.

Receptors were amplified or captured by the immunoSEQ multiplex PCR assay. The multiplex PCR relied on a mix of 60 forward primers for TCR Vbeta segments and 13 reverse primers for TCR Jbeta segments. The CDR3 region of rearranged TCR beta genes was amplified from genomic DNA with a multiplex PCR assay. The amplified TCR beta libraries were sequenced on the Illumina HiSeq System as 87-base-pair reads. As for how the authors treated the data: Across the roughly 600 repertoires, a later analysis counted 80 million or so unique TCR beta chains, roughly 11 million of which were shared by at least two donors. To remove PCR and sequencing errors, raw reads were error-corrected and collapsed into unique sequences using a nearest-neighbor algorithm that merged closely related sequences. Alignment of CDR3 sequences to IMGT reference sequences was used to assign V, D and J gene segments. For a sequence to be retained, a match of at least six nucleotides was required to both a V gene segment and a J gene segment. A rearrangement counted as productive if the CDR3 had no stop codons and remained in frame with V and J, and every other rearrangement counted as non-productive. Following IMGT convention, CDR3 was defined as the stretch from the second conserved V-encoded cysteine up to the conserved J-encoded phenylalanine. In an earlier analysis of roughly 580 of the donors, sequences lacking an unambiguous match to a single V gene segment were excluded. In an earlier analysis of 500 to 750 of the donors, V segments were called functional above 56.7% productive rearrangements and were called segregating when the between-donor standard deviation exceeded 5%. A statistical classification framework was built for diagnosing cytomegalovirus status from the catalog of TCR beta chain sequences. In a later analysis, V and J genes were assigned by comparing TCR nucleotide sequences against IMGT/GENE-DB human TR gene sequences. In a later analysis, CDR3 sequences and most-parsimonious VDJ recombination scenarios were assigned using the TCRdist pipeline. A later analysis defined each TCR beta chain by its CDR3 amino acid sequence plus V-gene family, and excluded reads lacking a unique V-gene family. As a way to deal with suspected cross-contamination and a sequencing artifact, a later analysis dropped roughly 620 nucleotide sequences that were highly shared and had low generation probability. For each public chain, a later analysis derived a clonal expansion index from normalized ranks of inferred template counts within each repertoire. In a later analysis, generation probabilities were computed using a VDJ recombination model fitted to out-of-frame rearrangements, and the results were checked against IGoR. Hypergeometric tests were used in a later analysis to score TCR-TCR, TCR-HLA and TCR-CMV co-occurrence, with a repertoire-size bias correction applied to the TCR pairs. In a later analysis, false discovery rates were estimated by permuting HLA or CMV assignments 20 times. In a later analysis, co-occurring TCRs were grouped using DBSCAN, with TCRdist sequence similarity added in when clustering inside HLA-allele-positive subsets. For co-occurrence clustering, repertoires with fewer than 30,000 or more than 120,000 public chains were excluded, along with 5 or 6 repertoires with anomalous nucleotide sharing. TCRdb stores this immuneACCESS table with in-frame sequences only. Part of the clones is absent; in the studies checked, under half of the shortfall reflects unresolved V genes, and no reason is known for the rest. V and J calls plus clone size are reproduced from that table; the DNA served to infer D and trimming. This sample's table carries roughly 60,000 clones. Approximately 4% of the sample belongs to the ten largest clones.

With regard to this clone: Its target antigen remains unknown.

The sample consisted of PBMCs. This TCR came from a woman younger than 35 in good health and CMV-seronegative. The rearrangement joined TRBV18 to TRBJ2-3, and 11 junctional nucleotides match TRBD2. The nucleotide sequence is given as TGTGCCAGCTCACCTCGGACTAGCGGGCCCACAGATACGCAGTATTTT. Its product reads: CASSPRTSGPTDTQYF.